This T cell receptor (beta chain) was profiled in a study of T cells in Graves' hyperthyroidism and ophthalmopathy. Ophthalmopathy cases scored 3 or more on the Clinical Activity Score and 4 or more on NOSPECS grade, with duration below 3 months. Trimming pared 0 bases from V and 3 bases from J, leaving 11 bases between. The CDR3 is made up of 15 amino acids. Germline CDR1 and CDR2: SGHTA and FQGNSA. Researchers took RNA transcripts and amplified the TCR beta CDR3 regions from them. A first-round RT-PCR of the TCR CDR3 used the HTBI primer set. TCRdb processed the multiplex PCR reads anew with MiXCR; each CDR3 protein has one entry. Among around 520,000 distinct CDR3 sequences listed, roughly 25% were seen once.

The sequenced material came from blood. The V and J genes are TRBV7-2 and TRBJ1-2; no firm D call. The clonotype originates from a woman in her twenties or thirties with Graves' ophthalmopathy. The CDR3 region is CASSLASAGDYGYTF. In DNA form, the CDR3 reads TGTGCCAGCAGCTTAGCGTCAGCAGGCGACTATGGCTACACCTTC.